This T cell receptor (beta chain) originates from a study of T cell responses to AZD1222 COVID-19 vaccine. Study outcomes and limitations: It should be noted that donors were predominantly white British and more often female, and clonal diversity was possibly underestimated. Following two doses of AZD1222, Spike-specific TCR breadth and depth rose. Close to half of spike-specific TCRs reportedly recognize unmutated variant regions.

Worth noting for this clone: Its antigen is as yet unknown.

CDR3 length: 13 residues. The V end lost 6 bases, the J end lost 2 bases, and 10 bases lay between the germline ends. Germline-derived CDR1 and CDR2 are MNHEY and SVGAGI. Sequencing used immunoSEQ multiplex PCR; TCRdb keeps in-frame clones, though not all of them. The sample lists approximately 160,000 clones, 93% seen once, with over 0.7% in the top ten. The chain couples TRBV6-5 to TRBJ1-2; D is perhaps TRBD1 (5 bases). This TCR came from an adult in good health. The sequences come from peripheral blood, collected on day 0 of AZD1222 vaccination. CDR3 protein: CASSRTLNYGYTF. CDR3 in DNA: TGTGCCAGCAGCCGGACACTGAACTATGGCTACACCTTC.